This TCR beta chain originates from a study of T cells after yellow fever vaccination. Whole-study findings and limits: One caveat is that FACS-sorted repertoires could contain abundant clonotypes contaminating from the bulk population.

This clonotype was observed a handful of times. The antigen is not known. TCRdb reprocessed the 5' RACE reads via MiXCR and lists one record per CDR3 protein. Here the sample spans a few hundred thousand distinct CDR3 sequences, 7% to 10% being singletons. This TCR came from a man in his late teens or twenties who received the YFV17D yellow fever vaccine. Source: PBMCs, taken about 41 days after the first yellow fever vaccination.

In nucleotides, the CDR3 is TGCGCCAGCAGCCCCAGGACAGCGAGCCCCTACGAGCAGTACTTC. It encodes CASSPRTASPYEQYF. The gene calls are TRBV5-1 and TRBJ2-7; tentative D call: TRBD1 (6 bases). Germline lookup yields CDR1 SGHRS and CDR2 YFSETQ. This CDR3 region has 15 residues. With 4 bases removed from V and 2 bases from J, the gap between germline ends came to 16 bases.